This TCR beta chain was captured in a study of cytomegalovirus exposure and HLA in healthy donors. Whole-study results and caveats: Rarity characterized most TCR sequences, yet some public TCRs appeared in many donors. The classifier was said to identify cytomegalovirus status with high specificity and sensitivity.

Notes on this clone: Its antigen is undetermined.

Sequenced by immunoSEQ multiplex PCR; TCRdb stores in-frame clones only, minus some. The sample lists 250,000 to 350,000 clones, 88% seen once, with roughly 1% in the top ten. The V gene's germline CDR1 is MDHEN and CDR2 SYDVKM. V was shortened by 3 bases and J by 13 bases, with 13 bases between the two germline ends. The CDR3 totals 12 residues. The receptor comes from a woman younger than 30 in good health and CMV-seronegative. Material: PBMCs. The chain is built from TRBV28 and TRBJ2-1, with D unclear. CDR3 DNA: TGTGCCAGCAGTTTTTCGCGGCTTCGTCAGTTCTTC. Its protein is CASSFSRLRQFF.